The 25 T cell receptor beta chains below come from one sample, sequenced in a study of blood T cell repertoires in COVID-19. The method was immunoSEQ multiplex PCR; TCRdb's version includes in-frame clones alone and lacks a portion of them. Among about 150,000 clones listed, approximately 80% were seen once. Source material: peripheral blood. All receptors derive from a woman in her fifties or sixties with COVID-19, enrolled during active disease.

The rearrangement uses TRBV20-1 and TRBJ1-4; D remains ambiguous. Germline-derived CDR1 and CDR2 are DFQATT and SNEGSKA (reference sequence). Trimming pared 1 base from V and 9 bases from J, leaving 6 bases between. This CDR3 region has 11 residues. The CDR3 is CSARGDKKLFF. The CDR3 region has the DNA TGCAGTGCTAGAGGCGACAAAAAACTGTTTTTT.

The chain has TRBV29-1 and TRBJ1-4, with unresolved D. Germline assignment: CDR1 SQVTM and CDR2 ANQGSEA. The CDR3 runs to 13 residues. Trimming pared 4 bases from V and 8 bases from J, leaving 14 bases between. The chain's CDR3 is CSVVRDPGEKLFF. For the CDR3, the DNA is TGCAGCGTTGTTCGGGATCCGGGGGAAAAACTGTTTTTT.

J is TRBJ2-7 and V is TRBV5-4, with TRBD2 matching 10 bases. The CDR3 runs 16 residues. Unmatched junction bases numbered 5, after V lost 0 bases and J lost 2 bases. Looked up from germline, CDR1 is SGHNT and CDR2 is YYREEE (reference sequence). The CDR3 spells CASSLGTSGTPYEQYF. In DNA, the CDR3 is TGTGCCAGCAGCTTGGGAACTAGCGGGACCCCCTACGAGCAGTACTTC.

The V call is TRBV24-1, the J call TRBJ1-4; no clear D. This CDR3 comprises 17 residues. The V end was cut by 2 bases, the J end by 6 bases, with 18 bases between. The V gene's germline CDR1 is KGHDR and CDR2 SFDVKD. CDR3 sequence: CATSDSPSGGKDEKLFF. CDR3 in DNA: TGTGCCACCAGTGATTCCCCGTCGGGAGGTAAGGATGAAAAACTGTTTTTT.

As DNA, the CDR3 is TGTGCCAGCAGTTATCAGGGTGGCAATCAGCCCCAGCATTTT. Translation gives CASSYQGGNQPQHF. V is TRBV27 and J is TRBJ1-5, with a weak D call TRBD1 (5 bases). The CDR3 is 14 residues long. Per the germline V gene, CDR1 is MNHEY and CDR2 is SMNVEV (reference sequence). V lost 4 bases and J 2 bases, leaving 9 bases between the germline ends.

This sequence joins TRBV7-2 and TRBJ2-5; 9 bases match TRBD2. Germline CDR1 and CDR2: SGHTA and FQGNSA. V trimming: 4 bases; J trimming: 5 bases; junction bases outside the gene matches: 11. This CDR3 contains 16 residues. CDR3 loop: CASSSSLAGPYETQYF. CDR3 bases: TGTGCCAGCAGCTCCTCTCTAGCGGGGCCTTATGAGACCCAGTACTTC.

The CDR3, as DNA: TGTGCCAGTACCTCCGAGGCGGGTGGTTGGTACGAGCAGTACTTC. It encodes CASTSEAGGWYEQYF. The chain employs TRBV19 and TRBJ2-7, with D tentatively TRBD2 (5 bases). V lost 7 bases and J 4 bases, leaving 20 bases between the germline ends. Looked up from germline, CDR1 is LNHDA and CDR2 is SQIVND (reference sequence). This CDR3 comprises 15 residues. The full variable domain, with the rest looked up from reference TRBV19 and TRBJ2-7, is DGGITQSPKYLFRKEGQNVTLSCEQNLNHDAMYWYRQDPGQGLRLIYYSQIVNDFQKGDIAEGYSVSREKKESFPLTVTSAQKNPTAFYLCASTSEAGGWYEQYFGPGTRLTVT.

As for this clone: In the same sample, other DNA sequences code for this CDR3. The CDR3 DNA reads TGTGCCAGTAGCGTTCAGGGGGCAAACTATGGCTACACCTTC. It encodes CASSVQGANYGYTF. The chain has TRBV19 and TRBJ1-2; 8 positions match TRBD1. J gave up 2 bases and V 6 bases, and 5 bases lay outside the gene matches. Germline-derived CDR1 and CDR2 are LNHDA and SQIVND (reference sequence). The CDR3 is made up of 14 amino acids.

The gene calls are TRBV6-6 and TRBJ1-1; 7 bases align to TRBD1. Germline trimming cut 5 bases from V and 7 bases from J; bases unmatched to any gene: 13. From germline, CDR1 is MNHNY and CDR2 SVGAGI (reference sequence). The CDR3 runs 15 residues. The CDR3 here is CASSRDSRGSGEAFF. DNA of the CDR3: TGTGCCAGCAGTCGGGACAGTCGGGGAAGCGGTGAAGCTTTCTTT.

This clone showed up just a few times. The rearrangement uses TRBV4-2 and TRBJ1-1; D gene unclear. This CDR3 contains 15 residues. Germline V gene sequence: CDR1 LGHNA, CDR2 YNFKEQ. V was trimmed by 11 bases and J by 5 bases, leaving 24 bases between them. The CDR3 loop is CAAGRRSPVRTEAFF. The CDR3 nucleotides read TGTGCCGCTGGGAGGCGTTCGCCCGTGAGAACTGAAGCTTTCTTT.

This clone turned up a few times. The chain employs TRBV5-1 and TRBJ2-1; D is perhaps TRBD1 (6 bases). Trimming left V 4 bases short and J 8 bases short, with 16 bases between. The CDR3 runs to 14 residues. From germline, CDR1 is SGHRS and CDR2 YFSETQ. Here the CDR3 reads CASSPLDRFHEQFF. As DNA, the CDR3 is TGCGCCAGCAGCCCCCTCGACAGGTTTCATGAGCAGTTCTTC.

This clone was counted a few times. The genes are TRBV27 and TRBJ1-5; maybe TRBD1 (6 bases). V dropped 7 bases and J dropped 7 bases, with 14 bases sitting between them. CDR1 and CDR2 from the germline V gene are MNHEY and SMNVEV (reference sequence). The CDR3 runs to 13 residues. The CDR3 region is CASKGGGGQPQHF. CDR3 DNA: TGTGCCAGCAAGGGAGGGGGTGGCCAGCCCCAGCATTTT.

The gene calls are TRBV19 and TRBJ1-5, with no clear D. V was pared by 0 bases and J by 7 bases, with 13 bases between. Germline V lookup: CDR1 LNHDA, CDR2 SQIVND (reference sequence). The CDR3 is 15 residues long. CDR3 loop: CASSIDPPTVQPQHF. CDR3 nucleotides: TGTGCCAGTAGTATAGACCCCCCTACCGTGCAGCCCCAGCATTTT.

The chain joins TRBV5-1 to TRBJ1-2; 10 bases are shared with TRBD1. Looked up from germline, CDR1 is SGHRS and CDR2 is YFSETQ. CDR3 length: 15 amino acids. V was clipped by 7 bases and J by 4 bases; unmatched bases: 10. The CDR3 sequence is CASRDRGRSSYGYTF. The CDR3 DNA follows: TGCGCCAGCCGGGACAGGGGCAGGAGTAGCTATGGCTACACCTTC.

The chain employs TRBV20-1 and TRBJ2-5, with 9 bases aligning to TRBD1. Germline loops: CDR1 DFQATT, CDR2 SNEGSKA (reference sequence). The CDR3 covers 14 residues. V shed 3 bases and J 4 bases; nucleotides not matched to a gene: 6. In DNA, the CDR3 is TGCAGTGCTAGTAACGGACAGGGGACAGAGACCCAGTACTTC. It is translated as CSASNGQGTETQYF.

The chain couples TRBV7-8 to TRBJ1-1; 8 nucleotides align to TRBD1. Germline CDR1 reads SGHVS; CDR2 reads FQNEAQ. CDR3 size: 14 residues. Unmatched junction bases numbered 7, after V lost 5 bases and J lost 5 bases. The CDR3 loop is CASSKTGVVTEAFF. The CDR3 DNA sequence: TGTGCCAGCAGCAAGACAGGGGTGGTTACTGAAGCTTTCTTT.

A few counts support this clone. The chain has TRBV5-1 and TRBJ1-1; 7 bases are shared with TRBD1. This CDR3 contains 14 residues. Losses at the gene ends were 2 bases for V and 4 bases for J; bases not matched to a gene: 5. The V gene's germline CDR1 is SGHRS and CDR2 YFSETQ. CDR3 amino acids: CASSFTGDGTEAFF. CDR3 bases: TGCGCCAGCAGCTTTACAGGGGACGGCACTGAAGCTTTCTTT.

This chain uses TRBV6-1 with TRBJ1-2, with D unresolved. Trimming removed 2 bases from V and 2 bases from J, with 9 bases in between. CDR1 is MNHNS, CDR2 SASEGT, per germline. CDR3 length: 14 amino acids. The CDR3: CASSESGVNYGYTF. The CDR3 DNA reads as TGTGCCAGCAGTGAATCCGGAGTAAACTATGGCTACACCTTC.

This clone was found a few times. The chain links TRBV30 to TRBJ2-3; 10 bases are a match to TRBD2. The J segment lost 5 bases and the V segment lost 1 base, leaving 6 bases of the junction unmatched. Germline CDR1 reads GTSNPN; CDR2 reads SVGIG (reference sequence). This CDR3 contains 15 residues. CDR3 sequence reads: CAWSGPLAGKDTQYF. CDR3 sequence (DNA): TGTGCCTGGAGTGGACCACTAGCGGGGAAAGATACGCAGTATTTT.

CDR3 DNA sequence: TGTGCCAGCGGGTGGGGGACAGGGGGAGACACTGAAGCTTTCTTT. Translated: CASGWGTGGDTEAFF. The chain uses TRBV6-6 and TRBJ1-1; 11 positions match TRBD1. V shed 8 bases, J shed 3 bases, and the junction held 8 bases outside the gene matches. The CDR3 runs to 15 residues. The germline gives CDR1 MNHNY, CDR2 SVGAGI (reference sequence).

The J gene is TRBJ1-5, the V gene TRBV7-2; no clear D. V lost 1 base to trimming and J lost 4 bases, with 5 bases between them. From germline, CDR1 is SGHTA and CDR2 FQGNSA. The CDR3 is 13 residues long. This CDR3 reads CASSLERNQPQHF. In nucleotides, the CDR3 is TGTGCCAGCAGCTTAGAACGGAATCAGCCCCAGCATTTT.

This clone has a single count. The rearrangement links TRBV10-1 to TRBJ2-1; TRBD2 matches 12 bases. V lost 4 bases, J lost 0 bases, and 4 bases stayed unmatched. The CDR3 runs to 17 residues. Germline loops: CDR1 WNHNN, CDR2 SYGVQD (reference sequence). CDR3 DNA sequence: TGCGCCAGCAGTGGACTAGCGGGGGCTGGCTCCTACAATGAGCAGTTCTTC. Translating gives CASSGLAGAGSYNEQFF.

The chain employs TRBV7-6 and TRBJ2-1, with 11 bases fitting TRBD2. Germline V gene lookup returns CDR1 SGHVS and CDR2 FNYEAQ. This CDR3 is built from 15 residues. Trimming took 3 bases from V and 8 from J; bases not matched to a gene: 6. CDR3 loop: CASSFQTSGKDEQFF. CDR3 bases: TGTGCCAGCAGCTTTCAGACTAGCGGGAAAGATGAGCAGTTCTTC.

The chain joins TRBV29-1 to TRBJ1-5; TRBD1 aligns across 7 bases. The CDR3 consists of 14 residues. J gave up 2 bases and V 4 bases, and 5 bases lay outside the gene matches. In germline, CDR1 is SQVTM, CDR2 ANQGSEA. The CDR3 region is CSVGGDRGNQPQHF. CDR3 sequence (DNA): TGCAGCGTTGGGGGCGACAGGGGCAATCAGCCCCAGCATTTT. Together with reference TRBV29-1 and TRBJ1-5, the CDR3 gives the full variable domain: SAVISQKPSRDICQRGTSLTIQCQVDSQVTMMFWYRQQPGQSLTLIATANQGSEATYESGFVIDKFPISRPNLTFSTLTVSNMSPEDSSIYLCSVGGDRGNQPQHFGDGTRLSIL.

This clone was observed a handful of times. The chain uses TRBV5-1 and TRBJ1-1; 9 bases match TRBD1. Trimming cost V 0 bases and J 4 bases; bases outside gene matches: 4. CDR1 is SGHRS and CDR2 is YFSETQ in the germline V gene. The CDR3 is 15 residues long. CDR3 nucleotide sequence: TGCGCCAGCAGCTTGGCTCGGACAGGGGTCACTGAAGCTTTCTTT. Its translation: CASSLARTGVTEAFF. Looking up the rest from reference TRBV5-1 and TRBJ1-1 gives the full variable domain: KAGVTQTPRYLIKTRGQQVTLSCSPISGHRSVSWYQQTPGQGLQFLFEYFSETQRNKGNFPGRFSGRQFSNSRSEMNVSTLELGDSALYLCASSLARTGVTEAFFGQGTRLTVV.